The source of this TCR beta chain is a study of cytomegalovirus exposure and HLA in healthy donors. Study conclusions and caveats: Some segments of the V type, notably TRBV6-2 and TRBV6-3, were excluded as indistinguishable.

13 Jbeta primers and 60 Vbeta primers were used for the PCR. TCRdb keeps only in-frame clones here, not all; method: immunoSEQ multiplex PCR. Here the sample spans over 100,000 clones, about four fifths being singletons. As to this clone: Antigen unknown.

V dropped 1 base and J dropped 3 bases, with 14 bases sitting between them. CDR1 is SGHRS, CDR2 YFSETQ, per germline. This CDR3 region has 16 residues. Input material: PBMCs. The chain carries TRBV5-1 and TRBJ1-5, with D perhaps matching TRBD1 (6 bases). The TCR sequence derives from a man aged 25 to 40 in good health and CMV-seropositive. In nucleotides, the CDR3 is TGCGCCAGCAGCTTGTCCCCGACAGGATCCAATCAGCCCCAGCATTTT. This encodes CASSLSPTGSNQPQHF.